The 23 T cell receptor beta chains below come from one sample, sequenced in a study of identical twins. TCRdb called the 5' RACE reads again in MiXCR, with one record for every CDR3 protein. The sample lists 1.5 million to 2 million distinct CDR3 sequences; 25% to 35% were seen once. Sample: cord blood. The origin of the receptors is a newborn girl in good health.

In its sample, this clonotype was seen a few times. The chain employs TRBV28 and TRBJ2-6; D is unresolved. Germline V gene sequence: CDR1 MDHEN, CDR2 SYDVKM. V was cut by 8 bases and J by 1 base, with 12 bases left in between. The CDR3 runs 15 residues. The CDR3 spells CASLAPASGANVLTF. The CDR3 DNA reads as TGTGCCAGCCTCGCCCCGGCGTCTGGGGCCAACGTCCTGACTTTC.

V and J are TRBV28 and TRBJ2-7, with 9 bases matching TRBD2. V lost 6 bases and J lost 7; bases outside the gene matches: 16. CDR3 size: 16 residues. Per the germline V gene, CDR1 is MDHEN and CDR2 is SYDVKM. CDR3 sequence (DNA): TGTGCCAGCAGCAAGACTAGCGGAAGCTCCTACAATGAGCAGTACTTC. It yields the protein CASSKTSGSSYNEQYF.

The CDR3 region has the DNA TGTGCCAGCAGTTCGGGACAGGGAAAGAGAACCCAGTACTTC. Translated: CASSSGQGKRTQYF. The chain carries TRBV28 and TRBJ2-5; 9 nucleotides align to TRBD1. The CDR3 covers 14 residues. Germline V gene lookup returns CDR1 MDHEN and CDR2 SYDVKM. Losses at the gene ends were 4 bases for V and 8 bases for J; bases not matched to a gene: 8.

CDR3 residues: CASSSGLAQNYNEQFF. Written as DNA, the CDR3 is TGTGCCAGCAGCTCGGGACTAGCCCAGAATTACAATGAGCAGTTCTTC. The chain uses TRBV7-2 and TRBJ2-1; TRBD2 agrees at 9 bases. The CDR3 length is 16 residues. J lost 4 bases, V lost 4 bases, and 8 bases had no gene match. Germline V gene sequence: CDR1 SGHTA, CDR2 FQGNSA. The complete variable domain, with remaining parts taken from reference TRBV7-2 and TRBJ2-1, reads GAGVSQSPSNKVTEKGKDVELRCDPISGHTALYWYRQSLGQGLEFLIYFQGNSAPDKSGLPSDRFSAERTGGSVSTLTIQRTQQEDSAVYLCASSSGLAQNYNEQFFGPGTRLTVL.

The chain has TRBV20-1 and TRBJ1-2; D call uncertain. The V gene lost 3 bases and the J gene lost 4 bases, with 15 bases spanning the gap. There are 14 residues in the CDR3. Germline loops: CDR1 DFQATT, CDR2 SNEGSKA (reference sequence). The CDR3 DNA sequence: TGCAGTGCTAGTCCCAGAATGTTGGGCTATGGCTACACCTTC. Amino acid sequence: CSASPRMLGYGYTF.

This sequence joins TRBV7-6 and TRBJ2-4; 8 bases agree with TRBD1. Germline V gene data show CDR1 as SGHVS and CDR2 as FNYEAQ. Trimming took 5 bases from V and 3 from J; bases not matched to a gene: 12. The CDR3 sequence is 17 residues long. CDR3 amino acids: CASSALGQGGCKNIQYF. The DNA of the CDR3 is TGTGCCAGCAGCGCCCTTGGACAGGGTGGCTGCAAAAACATTCAGTACTTC. The whole variable domain, filled in from reference TRBV7-6 and TRBJ2-4, reads GAGVSQSPRYKVTKRGQDVALRCDPISGHVSLYWYRQALGQGPEFLTYFNYEAQQDKSGLPNDRFSAERPEGSISTLTIQRTEQRDSAMYRCASSALGQGGCKNIQYFGAGTRLSVL.

The chain carries TRBV9 and TRBJ2-1; 9 bases map to TRBD1. CDR3 size: 15 residues. Per germline, CDR1 SGDLS and CDR2 YYNGEE. With 7 bases clipped from V and 13 bases from J, the junction kept 18 bases outside the gene matches. Written as DNA, the CDR3 is TGTGCCAGCCGCGGAGGGACAGGGAGGCAAGAGACCCAGTTCTTC. This encodes CASRGGTGRQETQFF.

The chain is built from TRBV4-1 and TRBJ1-2; tentative D call: TRBD1 (6 bases). Germline values: CDR1 MGHRA, CDR2 YSYEKL. Trimming cost V 0 bases and J 2 bases, with 19 bases left between them. This CDR3 is 18 amino acids long. The DNA of the CDR3 is TGCGCCAGCAGCCAAGAGGGGGATACAGGGACTCCCAACTATGGCTACACCTTC. This sequence encodes CASSQEGDTGTPNYGYTF.

This clonotype has just a few counts. The chain uses TRBV20-1 and TRBJ2-1; TRBD2 is a possible D gene (5 bases). Trimming pared 7 bases from V and 4 bases from J, leaving 14 bases between. CDR1 is DFQATT and CDR2 is SNEGSKA in the germline V gene (reference sequence). The CDR3 loop spans 13 amino acids. The CDR3 here is CSGRVYLYNEQFF. The CDR3 DNA reads TGCAGTGGGCGGGTATACCTTTACAATGAGCAGTTCTTC.

The V call is TRBV20-1, the J call TRBJ2-1; no reliable D call. The V gene lost 1 base and the J gene lost 8 bases, with 15 bases spanning the gap. Germline CDR1 is DFQATT and CDR2 is SNEGSKA (reference sequence). The CDR3 runs 14 residues. Here the CDR3 DNA reads TGCAGTGCTAGAGGCCCAGCCTCATACCATGAGCAGTTCTTC. Amino acid sequence: CSARGPASYHEQFF.

The rearrangement links TRBV6-1 to TRBJ2-3, with unresolved D. Germline CDR1 reads MNHNS; CDR2 reads SASEGT. The V and J ends lost 3 bases and 2 bases respectively, with 18 bases between them. The CDR3 has 17 amino acids. CDR3 residues: CASSDPWVWDPTDTQYF. CDR3 nucleotide sequence: TGTGCCAGCAGTGACCCCTGGGTGTGGGATCCCACAGATACGCAGTATTTT.

In its sample, this clonotype was seen once. The chain couples TRBV20-1 to TRBJ2-3, with TRBD2 matching over 11 bases. V shed 7 bases and J 3 bases; nucleotides not matched to a gene: 12. Per the germline V gene, CDR1 is DFQATT and CDR2 is SNEGSKA (reference sequence). CDR3 length equals 16 residues. DNA of the CDR3: TGCAGTGAATCTGACCATAGCGGGAGGGCGACAGATACGCAGTATTTT. Encoded protein: CSESDHSGRATDTQYF.

The chain links TRBV27 to TRBJ2-1, with D tentatively TRBD1 (6 bases). The CDR3 consists of 19 residues. V lost 2 bases and J lost 0, with 20 bases in between. Germline CDR1 reads MNHEY; CDR2 reads SMNVEV (reference sequence). The CDR3: CASSLTGRGSLSSYNEQFF. For the CDR3, the DNA is TGTGCCAGCAGTTTAACGGGCAGGGGATCCCTAAGCTCCTACAATGAGCAGTTCTTC.

The chain combines TRBV5-6 with TRBJ2-5; D possibly corresponds to TRBD1 (6 bases). Germline V gene data show CDR1 as SGHDT and CDR2 as YYEEEE. V lost 4 bases and J 11 bases, leaving 27 bases between the germline ends. The CDR3 totals 16 residues. The CDR3 DNA is TGTGCCAGCAGCCCCGGGACACCTGGGACCTACAATGAGCAGTACTTC. As protein: CASSPGTPGTYNEQYF.

The sample holds many counts of this clonotype. This chain joins TRBV9 and TRBJ1-4; D possibly corresponds to TRBD1 (6 bases). The CDR3 runs 14 residues. V shed 0 bases and J shed 8 bases, with 11 bases lying between them. The germline gives CDR1 SGDLS, CDR2 YYNGEE. The CDR3 bases are TGTGCCAGCAGCGTAGATCGGGGGCGCGAAAAACTGTTTTTT. It encodes CASSVDRGREKLFF.

There are a few counts of this clonotype. V and J are TRBV7-9 and TRBJ2-1; the match to TRBD1 covers 9 bases. This CDR3 is built from 20 residues. The V gene's germline CDR1 is SEHNR and CDR2 FQNEAQ (reference sequence). V lost 2 bases to trimming and J lost 0 bases; unmatched junction nucleotides: 14. As DNA, the CDR3 is TGTGCCAGCAGCTTACCTAGATTACCGGGACAGGGAAACTCCTACAATGAGCAGTTCTTC. Its translation: CASSLPRLPGQGNSYNEQFF.

This clonotype appeared once. The V gene is TRBV19, the J gene TRBJ2-1, with TRBD2 identical over 9 bases. The V gene end was trimmed by 3 bases and the J gene end by 8 bases; junction bases not matched to a gene: 5. The CDR3 has 14 amino acids. The germline CDR1 and CDR2 sequences are LNHDA and SQIVND (reference sequence). CDR3 DNA sequence: TGTGCCAGTAGTATTGCGGGAGGGCCGCATGAGCAGTTCTTC. As protein: CASSIAGGPHEQFF.

The rearrangement uses TRBV5-8 and TRBJ2-3; 7 bases map to TRBD2. After removal of 7 bases from V and 4 bases from J, the junction contained 12 bases not matched to a gene. CDR3 length equals 15 residues. CDR1 and CDR2 from the germline V gene are SGHTS and YDEGEE. CDR3 loop: CASSIWTRLADTQYF. In DNA form, the CDR3 reads TGTGCCAGCTCCATTTGGACTAGACTCGCAGATACGCAGTATTTT.

The chain employs TRBV10-3 and TRBJ1-2; TRBD1 aligns across 8 bases. The J segment lost 4 bases and the V segment lost 0 bases, leaving 10 bases of the junction unmatched. Germline values: CDR1 ENHRY, CDR2 SYGVKD. CDR3 length equals 17 residues. CDR3 sequence reads: CAISESSSGGLSYGYTF. CDR3 nucleotides: TGTGCCATCAGTGAGTCGTCGTCAGGGGGCCTTTCCTATGGCTACACCTTC.

As for this clonotype: One end of the junction does not line up with germline, which may come from a read error. The gene calls are TRBV28 and TRBJ2-6; the D gene is possibly TRBD1 (5 bases). Germline V gene lookup returns CDR1 MDHEN and CDR2 SYDVKM. CDR3 length: 15 amino acids. The CDR3 loop reads CASSNTGAGANVLTF. For the CDR3, the DNA is TGTGCCAGCAGTAACACAGGTGCTGGGGCCAACGTTCTGACTTTC.

The chain combines TRBV4-1 with TRBJ2-3; tentatively, D is TRBD2 (6 bases). Germline lookup yields CDR1 MGHRA and CDR2 YSYEKL. This CDR3 is 16 amino acids long. Trimming stripped 0 bases from V and 4 bases from J, with 14 bases between. The CDR3 nucleotides are TGCGCCAGCAGCCAAGATCGGGGGTTTGGACCAGATACGCAGTATTTT. Amino acid sequence: CASSQDRGFGPDTQYF.

CDR3 DNA: TGTGCCACCAGCAGAGTGGACTATAATTCACCCCTCCACTTT. Protein product: CATSRVDYNSPLHF. This chain links TRBV15 with TRBJ1-6; D call uncertain. Trimming stripped 1 base from V and 3 bases from J, with 4 bases between. CDR3 length equals 14 residues. Germline lookup yields CDR1 LNHNV and CDR2 YYDKDF (reference sequence).

This chain connects TRBV27 to TRBJ1-6; tentatively, D is TRBD1 (6 bases). V was shortened by 2 bases and J by 10 bases, with 15 bases between the two germline ends. From germline, CDR1 is MNHEY and CDR2 SMNVEV (reference sequence). This CDR3 spans 15 amino acids. CDR3 sequence reads: CASSLAAGVYSPLHF. The CDR3 nucleotides read TGTGCCAGCAGTTTAGCCGCAGGGGTCTACTCACCCCTCCACTTT.